This T cell receptor beta chain was captured in a study of tumor and adjacent non-tumor tissue in lung cancer. The overall study: There were roughly 11 adenocarcinoma, a couple of squamous cell carcinoma and 1 small cell lung cancer cases.

Three rounds of nested PCR, following a modified ARM-PCR protocol, produced the TCRbeta library. Using its own MiXCR run on the multiplex PCR reads, TCRdb lists one record per CDR3 protein. The repertoire includes about 76,000 distinct CDR3 sequences, roughly 70% of them detected once, and 10% to 15% sits in the top ten. The CDR3 spans 11 residues. The germline V gene has CDR1 MNHEY and CDR2 SVGAGI. This sample's RNA came from whole unsorted tissue. A word on this clonotype: Germline is not matched at one junction end, which may reflect a read error.

The sequence came from a woman between 65 and 79 years old with non-small cell lung cancer. The sample comprised lung tumor tissue. The chain recombines TRBV6-5 with TRBJ2-2; either TRBD1 or TRBD2 may fit D (5 bases each). The CDR3 protein is CASSWGPGELF. CDR3 DNA sequence: TGTGCCAGCAGTTGGGGACCCGGGGAGCTGTTT.